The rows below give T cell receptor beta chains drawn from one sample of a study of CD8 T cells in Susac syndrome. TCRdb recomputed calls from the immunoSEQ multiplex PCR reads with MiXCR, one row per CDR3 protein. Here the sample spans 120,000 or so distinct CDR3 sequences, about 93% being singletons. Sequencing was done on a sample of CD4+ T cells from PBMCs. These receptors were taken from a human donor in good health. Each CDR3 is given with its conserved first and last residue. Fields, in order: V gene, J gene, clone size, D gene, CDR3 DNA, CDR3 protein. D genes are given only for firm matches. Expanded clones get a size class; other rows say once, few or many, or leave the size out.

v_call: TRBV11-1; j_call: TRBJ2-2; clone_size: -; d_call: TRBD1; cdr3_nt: TGTGCCAGCAGCTTAAAGACAGGGGGCCCCGGGGAGCTGTTTTTT; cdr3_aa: CASSLKTGGPGELFF
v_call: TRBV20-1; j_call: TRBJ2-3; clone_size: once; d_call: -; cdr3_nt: TGCAGTGCTAGAGATTGGAGGGCTAGGACGTTGACGTCTAGCACAGATACGCAGTATTTT; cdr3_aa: CSARDWRARTLTSSTDTQYF
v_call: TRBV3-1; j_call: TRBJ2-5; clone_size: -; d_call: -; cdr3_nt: TGTGCCAGCAGCCAAGGTCCGGTTGGCGGAGAGACCCAGTACTTC; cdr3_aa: CASSQGPVGGETQYF
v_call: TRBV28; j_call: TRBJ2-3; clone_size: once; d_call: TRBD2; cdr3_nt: TGTGCCAGCAGTTCTCCGGCTAGCGGAGACGATACGCAGTATTTT; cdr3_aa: CASSSPASGDDTQYF
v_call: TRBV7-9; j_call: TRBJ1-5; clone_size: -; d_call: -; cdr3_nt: TGTGCCAGCAGCTTAGTGATAGCTGAGCCCCAGCATTTT; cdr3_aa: CASSLVIAEPQHF
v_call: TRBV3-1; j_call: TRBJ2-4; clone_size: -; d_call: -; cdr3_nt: TGTGCCAGCAGCCGGCAGGGTCAGGCCAAAAACATTCAGTACTTC; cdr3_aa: CASSRQGQAKNIQYF
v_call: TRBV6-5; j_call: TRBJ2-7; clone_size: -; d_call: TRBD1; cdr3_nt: TGTGCCAGCAGTCACGACAGGGGCCCAGGAGAGCAGTACTTC; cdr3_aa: CASSHDRGPGEQYF
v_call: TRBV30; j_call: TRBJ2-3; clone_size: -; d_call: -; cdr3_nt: TGTGCCGAGGGGGGGGGAGTTTCAGATACGCAGTATTTT; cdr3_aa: CAEGGGVSDTQYF
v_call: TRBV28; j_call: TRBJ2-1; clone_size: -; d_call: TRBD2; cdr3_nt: TGTGCCAGCAGACTCCTAGAGGGTAGCGGGAGCTCCTACAATGAGCAGTTCTTC; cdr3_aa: CASRLLEGSGSSYNEQFF
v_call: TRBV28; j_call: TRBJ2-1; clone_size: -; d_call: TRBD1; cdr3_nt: TGTGCCAGCAGTTCGGGGACAGGGTGGGATGAGCAGTTCTTC; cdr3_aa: CASSSGTGWDEQFF
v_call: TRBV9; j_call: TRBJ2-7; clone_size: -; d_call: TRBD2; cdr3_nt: TGTGCCAGCAGCGTAGTGGGGACTCGCGGGAGAGGAACCTACGAGCAGTACTTC; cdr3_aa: CASSVVGTRGRGTYEQYF
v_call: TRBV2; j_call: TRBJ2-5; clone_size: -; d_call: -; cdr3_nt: TGTGCCAGCAGCCCCCAGGGGCCGGAAGAGACCCAGTACTTC; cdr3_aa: CASSPQGPEETQYF
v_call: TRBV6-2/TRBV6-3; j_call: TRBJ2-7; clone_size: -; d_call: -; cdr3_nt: TGTGCCAGCAGGGAATCAGGGAACCCAACCTACGAGCAGTACTTC; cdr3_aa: CASRESGNPTYEQYF
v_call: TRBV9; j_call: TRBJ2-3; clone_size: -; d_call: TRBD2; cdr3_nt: TGTGCCAGCAGCCTCCGGGGGGCGGGAGGGGAGGATACGCAGTATTTT; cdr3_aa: CASSLRGAGGEDTQYF
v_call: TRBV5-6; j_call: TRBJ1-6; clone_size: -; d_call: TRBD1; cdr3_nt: TGTGCCAGCAGCTTGGAAGCAGGGGGCCAAAATTCACCCCTCCACTTT; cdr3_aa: CASSLEAGGQNSPLHF
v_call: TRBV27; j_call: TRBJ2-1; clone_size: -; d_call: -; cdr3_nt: TGTGCCAGCAGTTTCGAGGAGTACAATGAGCAGTTCTTC; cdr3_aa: CASSFEEYNEQFF
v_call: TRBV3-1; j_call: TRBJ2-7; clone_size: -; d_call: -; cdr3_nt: TGTGCCAGCAGCCCCACCCTACTATCCTACGAGCAGTACTTC; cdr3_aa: CASSPTLLSYEQYF
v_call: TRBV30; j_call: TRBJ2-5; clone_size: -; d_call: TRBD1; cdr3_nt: TGTGCCTGGACGACAGGGAAAGAGACCCAGTACTTC; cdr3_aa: CAWTTGKETQYF
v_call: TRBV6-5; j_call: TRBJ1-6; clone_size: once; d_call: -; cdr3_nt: TGTGCCAGCAGTTACCCGAATTCACCCCTCCACTTT; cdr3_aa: CASSYPNSPLHF
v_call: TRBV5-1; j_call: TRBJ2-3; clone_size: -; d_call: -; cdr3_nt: TGCGCCAGCAGCTTGGACGTGGCTGTCGGGGATACGCAGTATTTT; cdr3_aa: CASSLDVAVGDTQYF
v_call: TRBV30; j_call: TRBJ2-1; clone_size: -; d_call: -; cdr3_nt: TGTGCCTGGAGTGTCCCCCCCGTGGGACTCGAGAGGTTC; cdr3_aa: CAWSVPPVGLERF
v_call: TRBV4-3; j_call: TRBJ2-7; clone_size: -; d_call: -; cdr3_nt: TGCGCCAGCAGCCAAGATCCCGGGGCCTCCTACGAGCAGTACTTC; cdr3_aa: CASSQDPGASYEQYF
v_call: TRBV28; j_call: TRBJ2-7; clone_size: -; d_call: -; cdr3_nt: TGTGCCAGCAGTCCTGGACAGAGCTCCTACGAGCAGTACTTC; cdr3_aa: CASSPGQSSYEQYF
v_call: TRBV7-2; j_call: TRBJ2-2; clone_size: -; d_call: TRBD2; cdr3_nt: TGTGCCAGCAGCCCCTTGACTAGCGGGAACACCGGGGAGCTGTTTTTT; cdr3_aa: CASSPLTSGNTGELFF
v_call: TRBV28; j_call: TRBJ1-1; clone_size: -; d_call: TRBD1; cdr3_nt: TGTGCCAGCGGCCCTCCCGACAGGGAAGATACTGAAGCTTTCTTT; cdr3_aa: CASGPPDREDTEAFF
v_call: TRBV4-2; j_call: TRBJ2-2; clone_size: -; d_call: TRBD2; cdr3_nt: TGTGCCAGCAGCAGGGAGGGAACCAACACCGGGGAGCTGTTTTTT; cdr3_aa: CASSREGTNTGELFF
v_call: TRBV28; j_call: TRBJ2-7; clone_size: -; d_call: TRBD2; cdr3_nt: TGTGCCAGCAGTTTGGGAGGGAGTCTCTACGAGCAGTACTTC; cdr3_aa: CASSLGGSLYEQYF
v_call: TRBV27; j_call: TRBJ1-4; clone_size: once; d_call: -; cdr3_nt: TGTGCCAGCAGTTTATTCGGGACACTTACTAATGAAAAACTGTTTTTT; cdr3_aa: CASSLFGTLTNEKLFF
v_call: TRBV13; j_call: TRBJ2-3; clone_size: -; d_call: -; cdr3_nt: TGTGCCAGCCAGAGAACAGACAGGTTTACAGATACGCAGTATTTT; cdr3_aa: CASQRTDRFTDTQYF
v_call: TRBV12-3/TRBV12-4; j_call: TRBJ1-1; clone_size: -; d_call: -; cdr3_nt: TGTGCCAGCAGTTTTTCCGGGGTCTTGAACACTGAAGCTTTCTTT; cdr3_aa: CASSFSGVLNTEAFF
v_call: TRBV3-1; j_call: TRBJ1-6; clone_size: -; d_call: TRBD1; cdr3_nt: TGTGCCAGCAGCTTGCAGGGGGTTAATTCACCCCTCCACTTT; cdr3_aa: CASSLQGVNSPLHF
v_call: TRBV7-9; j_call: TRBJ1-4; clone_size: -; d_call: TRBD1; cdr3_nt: TGTGCCAGCAGCCGAGGGACAGGGCCTAATGAAAAACTGTTTTTT; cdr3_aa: CASSRGTGPNEKLFF
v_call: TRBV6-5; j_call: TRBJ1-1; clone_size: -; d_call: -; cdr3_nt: TGTGCCAGCAGTTACTCAGCAGGGTTGAACACTGAAGCTTTCTTT; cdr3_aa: CASSYSAGLNTEAFF
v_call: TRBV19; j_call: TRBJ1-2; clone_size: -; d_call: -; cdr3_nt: TGTGCCAGTAGTAGCGAACAGGGAAACTATGGCTACACCTTC; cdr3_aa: CASSSEQGNYGYTF
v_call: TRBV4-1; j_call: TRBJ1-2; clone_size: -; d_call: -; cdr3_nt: TGCGCCAGCAGCCAAGAAGCCCTCGCAGGGAACGGCTACACCTTC; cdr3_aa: CASSQEALAGNGYTF